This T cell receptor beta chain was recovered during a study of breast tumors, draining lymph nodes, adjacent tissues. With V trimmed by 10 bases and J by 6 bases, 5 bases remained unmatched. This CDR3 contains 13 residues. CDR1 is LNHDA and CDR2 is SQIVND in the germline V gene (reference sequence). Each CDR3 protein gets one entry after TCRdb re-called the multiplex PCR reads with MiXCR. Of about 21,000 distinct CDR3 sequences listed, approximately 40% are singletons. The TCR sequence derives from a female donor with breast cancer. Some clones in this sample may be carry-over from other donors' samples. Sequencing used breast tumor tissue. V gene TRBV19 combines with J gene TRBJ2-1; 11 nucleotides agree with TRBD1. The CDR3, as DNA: TGTGCCACTTCGGGGACAGGGGGCAATGAGCAGTTCTTC. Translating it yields CATSGTGGNEQFF.